The 18 T cell receptor beta chains reported below all come from one sample, sequenced in a study of blood T cell repertoires in COVID-19. Here immunoSEQ multiplex PCR was the method, and the copy in TCRdb shows in-frame clones only, minus some. The top ten clones hold roughly 0.8% of a sample with approximately 290,000 clones, around nine tenths of them seen once. The material sequenced was peripheral blood. All receptors come from a man aged 30-40 years with acute or convalescent COVID-19.

The chain recombines TRBV19 with TRBJ2-1; 7 bases agree with TRBD1. This CDR3 spans 16 amino acids. Germline trimming cut 7 bases from V and 7 bases from J; bases unmatched to any gene: 16. Germline CDR1 reads LNHDA; CDR2 reads SQIVND (reference sequence). In DNA form, the CDR3 reads TGTGCCAGTACCCCTCTAGGGGGCCCTTTTGGGAATGAGCAGTTCTTC. It codes for CASTPLGGPFGNEQFF.

The chain uses TRBV28 and TRBJ1-2; weak D call: TRBD1 (6 bases). The CDR3 spans 15 residues. Germline lookup yields CDR1 MDHEN and CDR2 SYDVKM. V was pared by 5 bases and J by 5 bases, with 18 bases between. DNA of the CDR3: TGTGCCAGCAGTAGATCCGACAGGAAGTCATATGGCTACACCTTC. This gives the protein CASSRSDRKSYGYTF.

This clone was detected only once. This same CDR3 is encoded by further DNA sequences in the sample. CDR3 region: CASSESRYEQYF. CDR3 bases: TGCGCCAGCAGTGAGTCGCGGTACGAGCAGTACTTC. The V and J genes are TRBV10-1 and TRBJ2-7; D unresolved. Trimming removed 0 bases from V and 4 bases from J, with 4 bases in between. CDR1 WNHNN and CDR2 SYGVQD come from the germline V gene (reference sequence). The CDR3 covers 12 residues.

The CDR3 protein is CASSLDVRLAGYNEQFF. CDR3 DNA: TGTGCCAGCAGCTTAGACGTTCGGCTAGCGGGGTACAATGAGCAGTTCTTC. The rearrangement links TRBV11-2 to TRBJ2-1; 9 nucleotides match TRBD2. The CDR3 has 17 amino acids. Losses at the gene ends were 0 bases for V and 4 bases for J; bases not matched to a gene: 7. Germline CDR1 SGHAT, CDR2 FQNNGV.

The sample holds a few counts of this clone. The CDR3 nucleotides are TGTGCCAGCAGTTTGGACAGGGATCGTAACTATGGCTACACCTTC. Its protein product is CASSLDRDRNYGYTF. V gene TRBV28 combines with J gene TRBJ1-2; 8 bases map to TRBD1. Germline lookup yields CDR1 MDHEN and CDR2 SYDVKM. The CDR3 is 15 residues long. J lost 1 base, V lost 3 bases, and 4 bases had no gene match.

For this clone: This same CDR3 is encoded by further DNA sequences in the sample. The gene calls are TRBV24-1 and TRBJ1-2; D not certain. The CDR3 contains 12 residues. CDR1 KGHDR and CDR2 SFDVKD come from the germline V gene. The V end lost 0 bases, the J end lost 7 bases, and 5 bases lay between the germline ends. The CDR3 DNA reads as TGTGCCACCAGTGATTTGGGCGGTGGCTACACCTTC. Translation gives CATSDLGGGYTF.

The J gene is TRBJ1-2, the V gene TRBV6-5, with D unclear. The CDR3 runs to 16 residues. The V end lost 0 bases, the J end lost 0 bases, and 11 bases lay between the germline ends. From germline, CDR1 is MNHEY and CDR2 SVGAGI. The CDR3 protein is CASSYSRSETNYGYTF. The DNA for the CDR3 is TGTGCCAGCAGTTACTCGAGGTCCGAAACTAACTATGGCTACACCTTC.

About this clone itself: The same CDR3 arises from other DNA sequences in this sample as well. The chain carries TRBV28 and TRBJ2-7; 9 positions agree with TRBD1. The CDR3 consists of 15 residues. Germline V gene lookup returns CDR1 MDHEN and CDR2 SYDVKM. The V gene end was trimmed by 6 bases and the J gene end by 0 bases; junction bases not matched to a gene: 6. CDR3 residues: CASRVPGQGSYEQYF. CDR3 nucleotide sequence: TGTGCCAGCAGGGTACCGGGACAGGGCTCCTACGAGCAGTACTTC.

The CDR3 sequence: CASSEGWTLSYEQYF. The CDR3 nucleotides are TGTGCCAGCAGCGAGGGGTGGACACTCTCCTACGAGCAGTACTTC. V is TRBV9 and J is TRBJ2-7; D is possibly TRBD1 (5 bases). Trimming stripped 3 bases from V and 0 bases from J, with 13 bases between. Germline lookup yields CDR1 SGDLS and CDR2 YYNGEE. This CDR3 comprises 15 residues. Using reference TRBV9 and TRBJ2-7 for the parts outside the CDR3, the full variable domain is DSGVTQTPKHLITATGQRVTLRCSPRSGDLSVYWYQQSLDQGLQFLIQYYNGEERAKGNILERFSAQQFPDLHSELNLSSLELGDSALYFCASSEGWTLSYEQYFGPGTRLTVT.

The chain has TRBV3-1 (or the pseudogene TRBV3-2) and TRBJ1-4; D remains ambiguous. V dropped 10 bases and J dropped 8 bases, with 17 bases sitting between them. Germline values: CDR1 LGHDT, CDR2 YNNKEL (reference sequence). The CDR3 is 13 amino acids. The CDR3 loop reads CATGGQLGEKLFF. Here the CDR3 DNA reads TGTGCCACCGGCGGGCAACTTGGGGAAAAACTGTTTTTT.

The rearrangement joins TRBV3-1 (or the pseudogene TRBV3-2) to TRBJ2-2, with 9 bases lining up with TRBD1. The CDR3 runs to 17 residues. The germline V gene encodes CDR1 LGHDT and CDR2 YNNKEL (reference sequence). The trim removed 4 bases at V and 6 bases at J, leaving 12 bases unmatched. This chain's CDR3 is CASSRLRFRQGAGELFF. For the CDR3, the DNA is TGTGCCAGCAGCCGACTCAGATTTCGACAGGGGGCCGGGGAGCTGTTTTTT.

The genes are TRBV28 and TRBJ2-2; D is ambiguous. Germline V CDR1 and CDR2: MDHEN, SYDVKM. Trimming left V 2 bases short and J 5 bases short, with 3 bases between. The CDR3 length is 12 residues. CDR3 DNA: TGTGCCAGCAGTTTACAGACCGGGGAGCTGTTTTTT. The encoded protein is CASSLQTGELFF.

V gene TRBV28 combines with J gene TRBJ1-1; 7 bases are shared with TRBD1. The CDR3 contains 15 residues. From germline, CDR1 is MDHEN and CDR2 SYDVKM. V shed 6 bases, J shed 4 bases, and the junction held 11 bases outside the gene matches. CDR3 DNA sequence: TGTGCCAGCAGCACAACGGACAGGCGAGCCACTGAAGCTTTCTTT. Encoded protein: CASSTTDRRATEAFF.

This sequence joins TRBV30 and TRBJ2-2; 11 bases agree with TRBD2. The germline gives CDR1 GTSNPN, CDR2 SVGIG (reference sequence). The CDR3 totals 17 residues. The ends lost 5 bases at V and 4 bases at J; junction bases unmatched: 12. CDR3 sequence reads: CAWPAQTSGKLTGELFF. CDR3 coding DNA: TGTGCCTGGCCCGCCCAGACTAGCGGGAAACTCACCGGGGAGCTGTTTTTT.

The V and J genes are TRBV5-6 and TRBJ2-1; 7 nucleotides agree with TRBD2. Germline CDR1 reads SGHDT; CDR2 reads YYEEEE. The CDR3 is 14 amino acids. V lost 2 bases, J lost 8 bases, and 7 bases stayed unmatched. CDR3 amino acids: CASSFKPGGHEQFF. The CDR3 nucleotides read TGTGCCAGCAGCTTTAAACCGGGGGGTCATGAGCAGTTCTTC.

This chain connects TRBV5-1 to TRBJ2-7; no clear D. The CDR3 runs 14 residues. CDR1 and CDR2 from the germline V gene are SGHRS and YFSETQ. V was trimmed by 0 bases and J by 4 bases, leaving 11 bases between them. The CDR3 DNA is TGCGCCAGCAGCTTGGGACTTGGTTCGTACGAGCAGTACTTC. Its translation: CASSLGLGSYEQYF.

The gene calls are TRBV2 and TRBJ1-6; D not certain. The CDR3 consists of 18 residues. CDR1 is SNHLY, CDR2 FYNNEI, per germline. V lost 5 bases to trimming and J lost 0 bases, with 17 bases between them. CDR3 residues: CASSLKQFQSSYNSPLHF. CDR3 nucleotide sequence: TGTGCCAGCAGTCTGAAACAGTTCCAGAGCTCCTATAATTCACCCCTCCACTTT. The variable domain in full, completed from reference TRBV2 and TRBJ1-6, reads EPEVTQTPSHQVTQMGQEVILRCVPISNHLYFYWYRQILGQKVEFLVSFYNNEISEKSEIFDDQFSVERPDGSNFTLKIRSTKLEDSAMYFCASSLKQFQSSYNSPLHFGNGTRLTVT.

Only one count was recorded for this clone. This chain connects TRBV7-9 to TRBJ2-4, with D possibly matching TRBD2 (7 bases). Trimming pared 1 base from V and 2 bases from J, leaving 18 bases between. This CDR3 contains 18 residues. Per germline, CDR1 SEHNR and CDR2 FQNEAQ (reference sequence). CDR3 residues: CASSLVISGGLTKNIQYF. The CDR3 DNA reads TGTGCCAGCAGCTTAGTAATATCGGGGGGCCTAACCAAAAACATTCAGTACTTC.